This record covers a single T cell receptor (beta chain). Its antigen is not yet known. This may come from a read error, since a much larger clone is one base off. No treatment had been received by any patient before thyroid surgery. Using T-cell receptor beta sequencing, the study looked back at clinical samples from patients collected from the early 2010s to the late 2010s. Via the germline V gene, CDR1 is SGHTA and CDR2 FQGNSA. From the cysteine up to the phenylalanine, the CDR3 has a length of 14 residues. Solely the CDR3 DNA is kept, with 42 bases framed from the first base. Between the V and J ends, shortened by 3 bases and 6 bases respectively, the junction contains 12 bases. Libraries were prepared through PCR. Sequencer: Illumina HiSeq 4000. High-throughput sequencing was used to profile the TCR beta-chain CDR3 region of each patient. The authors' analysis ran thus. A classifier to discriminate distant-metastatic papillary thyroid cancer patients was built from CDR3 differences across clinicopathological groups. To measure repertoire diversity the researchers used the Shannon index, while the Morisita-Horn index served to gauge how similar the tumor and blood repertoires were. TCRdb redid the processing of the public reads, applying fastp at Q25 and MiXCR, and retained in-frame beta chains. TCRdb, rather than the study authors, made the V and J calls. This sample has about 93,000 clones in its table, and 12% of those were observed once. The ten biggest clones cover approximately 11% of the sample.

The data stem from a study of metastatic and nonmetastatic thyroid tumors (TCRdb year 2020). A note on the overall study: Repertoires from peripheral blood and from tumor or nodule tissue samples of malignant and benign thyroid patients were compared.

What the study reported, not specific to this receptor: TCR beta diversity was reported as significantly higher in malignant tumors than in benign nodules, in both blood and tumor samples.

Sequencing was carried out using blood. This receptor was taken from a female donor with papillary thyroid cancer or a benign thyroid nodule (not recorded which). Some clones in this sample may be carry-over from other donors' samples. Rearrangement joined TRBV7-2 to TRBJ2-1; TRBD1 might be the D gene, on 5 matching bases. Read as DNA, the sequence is TGTGCCAGCAGCTTGGACATCCTGACCAATGAGCAGTTCTTC. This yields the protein CASSLDILTNEQFF.